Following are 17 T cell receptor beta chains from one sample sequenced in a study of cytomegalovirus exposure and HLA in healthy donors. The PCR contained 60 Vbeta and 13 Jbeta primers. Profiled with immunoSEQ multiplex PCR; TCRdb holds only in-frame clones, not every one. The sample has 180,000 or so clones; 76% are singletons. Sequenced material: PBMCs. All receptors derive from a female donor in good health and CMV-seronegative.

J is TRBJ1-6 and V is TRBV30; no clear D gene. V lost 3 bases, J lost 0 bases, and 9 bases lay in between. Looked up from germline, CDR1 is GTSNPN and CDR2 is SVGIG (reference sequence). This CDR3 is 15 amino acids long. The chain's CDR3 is CAWRTPSSYNSPLHF. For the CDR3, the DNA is TGTGCCTGGAGGACACCGAGCTCCTATAATTCACCCCTCCACTTT.

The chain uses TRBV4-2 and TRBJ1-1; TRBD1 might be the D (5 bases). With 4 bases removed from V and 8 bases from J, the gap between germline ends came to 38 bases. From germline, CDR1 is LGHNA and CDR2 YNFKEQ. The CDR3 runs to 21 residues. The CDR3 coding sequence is TGTGCCAGCAGCCGAAATTCCCCCGGGAGCATAACACCTGGGACGAAGAAGGAAGCTTTCTTT. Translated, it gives CASSRNSPGSITPGTKKEAFF.

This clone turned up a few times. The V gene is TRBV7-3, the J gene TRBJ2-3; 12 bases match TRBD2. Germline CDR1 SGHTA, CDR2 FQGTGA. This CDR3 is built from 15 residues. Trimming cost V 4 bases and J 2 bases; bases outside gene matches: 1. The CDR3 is CASSSSGRATDTQYF. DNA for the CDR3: TGTGCCAGCAGCTCTAGCGGGAGGGCCACAGATACGCAGTATTTT.

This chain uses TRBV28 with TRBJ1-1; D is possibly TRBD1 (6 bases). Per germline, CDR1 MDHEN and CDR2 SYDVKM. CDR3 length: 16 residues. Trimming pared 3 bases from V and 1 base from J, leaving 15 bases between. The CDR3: CASSLGQGLRNTEAFF. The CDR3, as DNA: TGTGCCAGCAGTTTGGGTCAGGGGCTGAGGAACACTGAAGCTTTCTTT.

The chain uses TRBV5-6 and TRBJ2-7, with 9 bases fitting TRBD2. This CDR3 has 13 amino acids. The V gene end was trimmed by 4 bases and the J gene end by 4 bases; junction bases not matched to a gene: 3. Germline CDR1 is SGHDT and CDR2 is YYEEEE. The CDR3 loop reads CASSTSGRYEQYF. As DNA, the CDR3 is TGTGCCAGCAGCACAAGCGGGAGGTACGAGCAGTACTTC.

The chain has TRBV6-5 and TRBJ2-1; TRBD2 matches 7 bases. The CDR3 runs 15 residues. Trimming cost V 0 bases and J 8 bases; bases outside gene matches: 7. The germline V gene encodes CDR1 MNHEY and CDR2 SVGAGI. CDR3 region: CASSYSGLGSYEQFF. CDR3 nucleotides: TGTGCCAGCAGTTACTCCGGACTAGGATCTTATGAGCAGTTCTTC.

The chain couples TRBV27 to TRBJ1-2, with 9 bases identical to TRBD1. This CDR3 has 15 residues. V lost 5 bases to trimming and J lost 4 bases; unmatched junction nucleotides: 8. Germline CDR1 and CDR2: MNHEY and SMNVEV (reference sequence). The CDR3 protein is CASSINRGLGYGYTF. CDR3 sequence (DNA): TGTGCCAGCAGTATAAACAGGGGGCTGGGCTATGGCTACACCTTC.

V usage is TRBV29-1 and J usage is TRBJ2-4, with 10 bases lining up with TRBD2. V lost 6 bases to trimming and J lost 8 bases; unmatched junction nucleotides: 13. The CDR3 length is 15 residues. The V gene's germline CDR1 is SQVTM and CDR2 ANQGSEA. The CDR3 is CSVRGEREGQHIQYF. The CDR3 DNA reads TGCAGCGTACGAGGTGAGCGGGAGGGCCAACACATTCAGTACTTC.

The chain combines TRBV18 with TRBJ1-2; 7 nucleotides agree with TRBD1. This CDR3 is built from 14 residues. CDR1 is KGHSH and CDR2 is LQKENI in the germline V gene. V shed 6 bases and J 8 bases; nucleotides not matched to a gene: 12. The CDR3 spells CASSSTGMEEGYTF. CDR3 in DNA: TGTGCCAGCTCTTCGACAGGGATGGAAGAAGGCTACACCTTC.

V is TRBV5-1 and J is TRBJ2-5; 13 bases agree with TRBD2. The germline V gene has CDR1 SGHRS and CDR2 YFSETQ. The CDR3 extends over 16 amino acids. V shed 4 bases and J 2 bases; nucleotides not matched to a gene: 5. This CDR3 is CASSPGLAGVQETQYF. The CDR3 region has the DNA TGCGCCAGCAGCCCTGGACTAGCGGGAGTTCAAGAGACCCAGTACTTC. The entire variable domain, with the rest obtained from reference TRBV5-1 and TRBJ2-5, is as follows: KAGVTQTPRYLIKTRGQQVTLSCSPISGHRSVSWYQQTPGQGLQFLFEYFSETQRNKGNFPGRFSGRQFSNSRSEMNVSTLELGDSALYLCASSPGLAGVQETQYFGPGTRLLVL.

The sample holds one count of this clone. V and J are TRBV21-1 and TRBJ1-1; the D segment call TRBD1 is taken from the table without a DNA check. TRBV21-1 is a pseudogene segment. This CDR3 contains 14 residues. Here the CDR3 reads CASSIQGADTEAFF. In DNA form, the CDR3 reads TGTGCCAGCAGCATACAGGGGGCGGACACTGAAGCTTTCTTT.

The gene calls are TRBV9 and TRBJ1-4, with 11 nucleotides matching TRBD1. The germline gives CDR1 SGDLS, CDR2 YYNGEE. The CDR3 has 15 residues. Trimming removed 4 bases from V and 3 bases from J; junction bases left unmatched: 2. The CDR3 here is CASSSGQGANEKLFF. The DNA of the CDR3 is TGTGCCAGCAGCTCGGGACAGGGGGCTAATGAAAAACTGTTTTTT.

Here the CDR3 reads CAISEAGGTEAFF. For the CDR3, the DNA is TGTGCCATCAGTGAAGCGGGGGGCACTGAAGCTTTCTTT. V is TRBV10-3 and J is TRBJ1-1, with D perhaps matching TRBD1 (5 bases). The germline gives CDR1 ENHRY, CDR2 SYGVKD. The CDR3 covers 13 residues. Deletions cut 3 bases from V and 4 bases from J, with 9 bases between.

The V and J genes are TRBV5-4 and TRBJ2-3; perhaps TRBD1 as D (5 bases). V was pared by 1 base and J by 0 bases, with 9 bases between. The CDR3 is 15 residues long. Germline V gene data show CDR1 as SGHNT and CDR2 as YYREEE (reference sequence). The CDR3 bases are TGTGCCAGCAGCTTGTTTCAGGGAAGCACAGATACGCAGTATTTT. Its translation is CASSLFQGSTDTQYF. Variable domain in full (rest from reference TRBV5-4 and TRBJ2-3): ETGVTQSPTHLIKTRGQQVTLRCSSQSGHNTVSWYQQALGQGPQFIFQYYREEENGRGNFPPRFSGLQFPNYSSELNVNALELDDSALYLCASSLFQGSTDTQYFGPGTRLTVL.

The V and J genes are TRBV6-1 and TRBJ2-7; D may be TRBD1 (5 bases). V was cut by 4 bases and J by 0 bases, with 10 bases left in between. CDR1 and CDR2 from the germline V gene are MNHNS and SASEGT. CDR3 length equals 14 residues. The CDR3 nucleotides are TGTGCCAGCAGTGTAGGCGACAGCTCCTACGAGCAGTACTTC. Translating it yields CASSVGDSSYEQYF.

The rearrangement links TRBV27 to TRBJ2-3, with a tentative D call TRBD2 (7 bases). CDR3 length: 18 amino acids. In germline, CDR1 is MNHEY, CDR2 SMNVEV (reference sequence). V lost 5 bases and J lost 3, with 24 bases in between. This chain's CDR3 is CASSPTRGGARGTDTQYF. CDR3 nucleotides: TGTGCCAGCAGTCCAACTAGGGGGGGGGCGCGGGGGACAGATACGCAGTATTTT.

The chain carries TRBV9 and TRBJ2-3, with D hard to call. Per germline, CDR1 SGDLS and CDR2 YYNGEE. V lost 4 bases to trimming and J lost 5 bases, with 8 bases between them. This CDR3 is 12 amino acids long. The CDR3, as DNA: TGTGCCAGCAGCCAGGCCTTAGATACGCAGTATTTT. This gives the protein CASSQALDTQYF.